The present T cell receptor (beta chain) was sequenced within a study of T cell responses to AZD1222 COVID-19 vaccine. Study-wide results and caveats: Donors, mostly white British, included more females; clonal diversity was possibly underestimated. AZD1222 recipients seropositive at baseline numbered only six or seven. Spike-specific TCR breadth rose after two AZD1222 doses, and depth rose as well. The CD4 TCRs associated with vaccination extended across spike and predominated at 160-218 and 743-854.

The CDR3 covers 13 residues. Germline V gives CDR1 SGHTA, CDR2 FQGTGA. V gave up 5 bases and J gave up 4 bases, with 9 bases separating them. TCRdb's copy holds only in-frame clones and misses some; the assay was immunoSEQ multiplex PCR. The sample lists 150,000 to 160,000 clones; 70% to 90% were seen once. Turning to this clone: Its antigen is unknown.

The genes are TRBV7-3 and TRBJ2-1; the D gene is possibly TRBD2 (5 bases). The origin of this receptor is an adult in good health. The material sequenced was peripheral blood, taken on day 0 of MenACWY control vaccination. The CDR3 loop is CASSRTDYNEQFF. The DNA of the CDR3 is TGTGCCAGCAGCCGGACTGATTACAATGAGCAGTTCTTC.